This TCR beta chain was identified in a study of control samples from healthy donors and cancer patients. In regard to this clone: Distinct nucleotide sequences in the sample also encode this CDR3.

Method: immunoSEQ multiplex PCR; TCRdb's copy keeps in-frame clones and lacks some. The data contain some 200,000 clones, around 91% of them singletons. The TCR was taken from a woman in her twenties or thirties in good health. Sequencing used blood.

Here the CDR3 DNA reads TGTGCCAGCAGGCCTCAGGGTCGGGAGACCCAGTACTTC. Amino acid sequence: CASRPQGRETQYF. V gene TRBV27 combines with J gene TRBJ2-5; D perhaps matches TRBD1 (5 bases). The CDR3 is 13 residues long. Germline V gene data show CDR1 as MNHEY and CDR2 as SMNVEV (reference sequence). V was pared by 6 bases and J by 5 bases, with 13 bases between.